The sequence of this T cell receptor (beta chain) was determined in a study of OX40 agonist ivuxolimab in advanced cancers. Across the study: Antecedent anti-PD-1, anti-PD-L1 or anti-CTLA-4 therapy was permissible, with around 41% having received some. The study reported partial responses in three patients: one hepatocellular carcinoma, two cutaneous melanoma.

The CDR3 has 13 amino acids. The V gene lost 2 bases and the J gene lost 6 bases, with 9 bases spanning the gap. Germline values: CDR1 SGDLS, CDR2 YYNGEE. Cycle 7 day 1, cycle 4 day 1, and baseline were the timepoints at which blood was sampled. This table comes from immunoSEQ multiplex PCR, and its TCRdb copy is limited to in-frame clones, with some not included. The table has 6,500 to 8,000 clones, roughly 90% seen once. The chain employs TRBV9 and TRBJ2-1; no clear D gene. The input for sequencing was CD4+ or CD8+ T cells sorted from blood, taken in a trial of the OX40 agonist ivuxolimab. The sequence was collected from an adult with an advanced solid tumor such as melanoma, head and neck, liver or kidney cancer. The CDR3 protein is CASSVSRSNEQFF. Written as DNA, the CDR3 is TGTGCCAGCAGCGTCTCGCGAAGCAATGAGCAGTTCTTC.